This T cell receptor beta chain was profiled in a study of blood T cell repertoires in COVID-19. Study details: The United States, Italy and Spain provided the acute and convalescent COVID-19 samples. The cDNA or gDNA used as material had been derived from T cells, B-cell-depleted T cells, or PBMCs.

The CDR3 extends over 19 amino acids. V was shortened by 2 bases and J by 7 bases, with 26 bases between the two germline ends. Germline lookup yields CDR1 MNHEY and CDR2 SMNVEV (reference sequence). Per the study methods: Estimates of nucleated cell counts were drawn from the amplification of reference gene primers. Measured with immunoSEQ multiplex PCR; TCRdb has only the in-frame clones, and not every one. V, J and clone size are taken as reported in that table, and D and trimming were inferred from the DNA itself. The sample has nearly 200,000 clones; roughly 80% are singletons. Sequencing input: peripheral blood. This TCR was recovered from a human donor in a cohort sampled during active COVID-19. The rearrangement joins TRBV27 to TRBJ2-2, with a tentative D call TRBD1 (6 bases). The CDR3 protein is CASSLSGMDSPFKSGELFF. CDR3 sequence (DNA): TGTGCCAGCAGTTTAAGCGGAATGGACAGTCCCTTTAAGAGCGGGGAGCTGTTTTTT.